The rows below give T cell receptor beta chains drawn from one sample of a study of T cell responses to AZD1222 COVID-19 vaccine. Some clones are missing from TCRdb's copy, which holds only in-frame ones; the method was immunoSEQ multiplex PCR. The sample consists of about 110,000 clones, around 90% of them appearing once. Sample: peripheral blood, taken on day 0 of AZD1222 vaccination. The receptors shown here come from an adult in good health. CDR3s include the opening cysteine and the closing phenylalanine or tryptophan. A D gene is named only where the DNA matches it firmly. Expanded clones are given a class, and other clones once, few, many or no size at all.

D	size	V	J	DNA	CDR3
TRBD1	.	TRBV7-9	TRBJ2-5	TGTGCCACCGGGACAGGGGGCCGAGAGACCCAGTACTTC	CATGTGGRETQYF
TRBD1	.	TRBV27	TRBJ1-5	TGTGCCAGCAGCCCCAAGCAGGGGGCCGGGAATCAGCCCCAGCATTTT	CASSPKQGAGNQPQHF
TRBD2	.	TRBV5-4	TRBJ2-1	TGTGCCAGCAGTTTTAGCGGGGGATCCTACAATGAGCAGTTCTTC	CASSFSGGSYNEQFF
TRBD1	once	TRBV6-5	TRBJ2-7	TGTGCCAGCAGTTACTCCTGGACAGGGGCAAACGAGCAGTACTTC	CASSYSWTGANEQYF
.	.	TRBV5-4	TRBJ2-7	TGTGCCAGCAGCTCCATAGGGACCCCTCGACACGAGCAGTACTTC	CASSSIGTPRHEQYF
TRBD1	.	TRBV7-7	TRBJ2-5	TGTGCTAGCAGCGCAGACAGGGGGCTATTGGAGACCCAGTACTTC	CASSADRGLLETQYF
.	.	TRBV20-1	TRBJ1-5	TGCAGTGCTAGTGGTGCCGCTGGGCCCCAGCATTTT	CSASGAAGPQHF
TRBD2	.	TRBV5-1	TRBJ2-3	TGCGCCAGCAGCTCGGGACTAGCGGGATCCGCAAGGGGGACAGATACGCAGTATTTT	CASSSGLAGSARGTDTQYF
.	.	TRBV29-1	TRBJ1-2	TGCAGCGTTGCTGGACAGCACTATGGCTACACCTTC	CSVAGQHYGYTF
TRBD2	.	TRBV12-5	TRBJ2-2	TGTGCTAGTGGTTTGCGGGGGGCGAACACCGGGGAGCTGTTTTTT	CASGLRGANTGELFF
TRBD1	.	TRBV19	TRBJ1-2	TGTGCCAGCCAAAAACAGGGGCGATATGGCTACACCTTC	CASQKQGRYGYTF
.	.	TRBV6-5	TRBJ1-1	TGTGCCAGCAGTTACTCGGAACAGCAAGCTTTCTTT	CASSYSEQQAFF
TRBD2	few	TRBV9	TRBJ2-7	TGTGCCAGCAGCCTAGGACTAGCGGGGGGTATCTACGAGCAGTACTTC	CASSLGLAGGIYEQYF
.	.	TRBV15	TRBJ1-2	TGTGCCACCAGCAGAGGGCCGGGGGCATTCTATGGCTACACCTTC	CATSRGPGAFYGYTF